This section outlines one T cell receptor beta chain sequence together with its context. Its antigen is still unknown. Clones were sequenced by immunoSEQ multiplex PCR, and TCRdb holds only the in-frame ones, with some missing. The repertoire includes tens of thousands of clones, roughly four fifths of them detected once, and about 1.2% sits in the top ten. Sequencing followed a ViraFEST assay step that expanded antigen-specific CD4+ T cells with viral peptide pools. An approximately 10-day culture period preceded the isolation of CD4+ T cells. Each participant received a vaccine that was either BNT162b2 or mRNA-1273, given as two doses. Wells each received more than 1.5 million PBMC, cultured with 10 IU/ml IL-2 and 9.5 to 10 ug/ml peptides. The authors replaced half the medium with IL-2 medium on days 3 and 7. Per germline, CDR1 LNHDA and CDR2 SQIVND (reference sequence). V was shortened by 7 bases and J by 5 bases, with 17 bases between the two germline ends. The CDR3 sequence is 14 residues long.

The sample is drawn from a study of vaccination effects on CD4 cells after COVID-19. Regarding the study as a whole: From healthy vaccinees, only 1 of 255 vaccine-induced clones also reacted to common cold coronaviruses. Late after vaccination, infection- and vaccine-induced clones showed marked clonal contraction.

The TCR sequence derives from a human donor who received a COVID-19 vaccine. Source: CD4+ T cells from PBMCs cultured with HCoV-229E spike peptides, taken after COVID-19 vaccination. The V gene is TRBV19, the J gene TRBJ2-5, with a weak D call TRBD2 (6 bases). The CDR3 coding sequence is TGTGCCAGTAACCGGGACCGGAGGGCCGAGACCCAGTACTTC. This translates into CASNRDRRAETQYF.